This record covers a single TCR beta chain. These data belong to a study of blood T cell repertoires in COVID-19. Across the study: Researchers got acute and convalescent COVID-19 samples from the United States, Italy and Spain. Nucleic acid was either cDNA or gDNA, and it came from T cells, B-cell-depleted T cells, or PBMCs.

This CDR3 has 17 amino acids. V lost 4 bases and J lost 0; bases outside the gene matches: 4. CDR1 and CDR2 from the germline V gene are LGHDT and YNNKEL (reference sequence). In the authors' methods: Scientists estimated how many nucleated cells there were by amplifying reference gene primers. The protocol was immunoSEQ multiplex PCR, while the TCRdb copy is restricted to in-frame clones and leaves out a portion. The V and J calls and the clone size are those of that table, but D and trimming were determined from the DNA. The sample yields about 260,000 clones, 85% to 90% seen once. This receptor was identified in a human donor in a cohort sampled during active COVID-19. The rearrangement uses TRBV3-1 (or the pseudogene TRBV3-2) and TRBJ2-6, with TRBD1 matching 9 bases. The sample taken for sequencing was peripheral blood. CDR3 amino acids: CASSLGTGISGANVLTF. The DNA of the CDR3 is TGTGCCAGCAGCCTGGGGACAGGGATCTCTGGGGCCAACGTCCTGACTTTC.